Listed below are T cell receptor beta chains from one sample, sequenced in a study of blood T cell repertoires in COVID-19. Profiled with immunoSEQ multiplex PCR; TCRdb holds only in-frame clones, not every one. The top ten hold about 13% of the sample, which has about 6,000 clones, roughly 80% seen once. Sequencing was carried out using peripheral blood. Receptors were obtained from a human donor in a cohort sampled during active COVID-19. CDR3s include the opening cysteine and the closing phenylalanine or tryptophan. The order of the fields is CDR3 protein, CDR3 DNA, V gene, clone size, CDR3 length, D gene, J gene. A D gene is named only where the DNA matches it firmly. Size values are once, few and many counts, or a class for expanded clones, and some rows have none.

CDR3: CASSYSGLAGVYNEQFF
DNA: TGCGCCAGCAGCTATTCGGGACTAGCGGGAGTTTACAATGAGCAGTTCTTC
V: TRBV2
size: .
length: 17
D: TRBD2
J: TRBJ2-1

CDR3: CASRRQGSSGANVLTF
DNA: TGTGCCAGCCGAAGACAGGGGTCCTCTGGGGCCAACGTCCTGACTTTC
V: TRBV2
size: .
length: 16
D: TRBD1
J: TRBJ2-6

CDR3: CASSLEQGAGEQYF
DNA: TGTGCCAGCAGCTTGGAACAGGGGGCTGGTGAGCAGTACTTC
V: TRBV5-4
size: .
length: 14
D: TRBD1
J: TRBJ2-7

CDR3: CASSHPPGVYVSEAFF
DNA: TGCGCCAGCAGCCACCCACCCGGGGTGTATGTCAGCGAAGCTTTCTTT
V: TRBV4-1
size: once
length: 16
D: .
J: TRBJ1-1

CDR3: CSVRGGLNQPQHF
DNA: TGCAGCGTTCGCGGGGGCCTCAATCAGCCCCAGCATTTT
V: TRBV29-1
size: .
length: 13
D: .
J: TRBJ1-5

CDR3: CASSPHGGRGQETQYF
DNA: TGCGCCAGCAGCCCCCACGGCGGGAGGGGGCAAGAGACCCAGTACTTC
V: TRBV4-1
size: once
length: 16
D: TRBD2
J: TRBJ2-5

CDR3: CASSLGDIFNEQFF
DNA: TGTGCCAGCAGCTTAGGCGACATTTTCAATGAGCAGTTCTTC
V: TRBV11-3
size: .
length: 14
D: .
J: TRBJ2-1

CDR3: CASSLTRTSGSLYEQYF
DNA: TGTGCCAGCAGCTTAACCCGGACTAGCGGGAGTCTGTACGAGCAGTACTTC
V: TRBV7-2
size: .
length: 17
D: TRBD2
J: TRBJ2-7

CDR3: CASSVRVLSYNEQFF
DNA: TGTGCCAGCAGCGTGCGGGTTCTCTCCTACAATGAGCAGTTCTTC
V: TRBV7-8
size: .
length: 15
D: .
J: TRBJ2-1

CDR3: CASSPGPSGANVLTF
DNA: TGTGCCAGCAGCCCAGGTCCCTCTGGGGCCAACGTCCTGACTTTC
V: TRBV7-9
size: .
length: 15
D: .
J: TRBJ2-6

CDR3: CASSYGLAAEQYF
DNA: TGTGCCAGCAGCTACGGACTAGCGGCAGAACAGTACTTC
V: TRBV5-4
size: .
length: 13
D: TRBD2
J: TRBJ2-7

CDR3: CASSPDRARGNTIYF
DNA: TGTGCCAGCTCGCCTGACAGGGCCCGGGGAAACACCATATATTTT
V: TRBV18
size: .
length: 15
D: TRBD1
J: TRBJ1-3

CDR3: CSVEDLGRQEGYTF
DNA: TGCAGCGTTGAAGATCTGGGGCGACAGGAAGGCTACACCTTC
V: TRBV29-1
size: few
length: 14
D: .
J: TRBJ1-2

CDR3: CSVERGNTEAFF
DNA: TGCAGCGTTGAACGGGGAAACACTGAAGCTTTCTTT
V: TRBV29-1
size: .
length: 12
D: .
J: TRBJ1-1

CDR3: CASSIQGVPNSPLHF
DNA: TGTGCCAGCAGCATACAGGGGGTCCCTAATTCACCCCTCCACTTT
V: TRBV28
size: once
length: 15
D: TRBD1
J: TRBJ1-6

CDR3: CASSGQVKTDTQYF
DNA: TGTGCCAGCAGTGGACAGGTTAAGACAGATACGCAGTATTTT
V: TRBV2
size: .
length: 14
D: .
J: TRBJ2-3

CDR3: CASRGGTEAFF
DNA: TGTGCCAGCAGGGGGGGGACTGAAGCTTTCTTT
V: TRBV3-1/TRBV3-2
size: .
length: 11
D: .
J: TRBJ1-1

CDR3: CASSQGDTGGSGEQYF
DNA: TGTGCCAGCAGCCAAGGCGATACAGGGGGCTCGGGGGAGCAGTACTTC
V: TRBV3-1/TRBV3-2
size: .
length: 16
D: TRBD1
J: TRBJ2-7

CDR3: CASSSDPLGRGAKNIQYF
DNA: TGTGCCAGCAGCTCCGACCCGTTGGGGCGGGGGGCCAAAAACATTCAGTACTTC
V: TRBV5-4
size: .
length: 18
D: TRBD2
J: TRBJ2-4

CDR3: CASSLAVLKEQYF
DNA: TGTGCCAGCAGCTTGGCCGTTTTAAAAGAGCAGTACTTC
V: TRBV5-6
size: .
length: 13
D: .
J: TRBJ2-7

CDR3: CASSTLGRSNLGEQFF
DNA: TGTGCCAGCAGCACCCTAGGTCGCTCAAATCTAGGTGAGCAGTTCTTC
V: TRBV7-9
size: .
length: 16
D: .
J: TRBJ2-1

CDR3: CATSRGWGGRNYEQYF
DNA: TGTGCCACCAGCAGAGGGTGGGGGGGGCGTAATTACGAGCAGTACTTC
V: TRBV15
size: .
length: 16
D: .
J: TRBJ2-7

CDR3: CASSQGGQGSYEQYF
DNA: TGTGCCAGCAGCCAAGGGGGACAGGGCTCCTACGAGCAGTACTTC
V: TRBV7-8
size: .
length: 15
D: TRBD1
J: TRBJ2-7

CDR3: CASSSPTGGRGYTF
DNA: TGTGCCAGCAGCTCCCCCACAGGGGGGAGAGGCTACACCTTC
V: TRBV7-8
size: .
length: 14
D: TRBD1
J: TRBJ1-2

CDR3: CASSLVGLDNEQFF
DNA: TGTGCCAGCAGCTTGGTGGGACTAGACAATGAGCAGTTCTTC
V: TRBV5-4
size: .
length: 14
D: TRBD2
J: TRBJ2-1

CDR3: CASSLGPDLSGANVLTF
DNA: TGTGCCAGCAGTTTAGGCCCCGATCTCTCTGGGGCCAACGTCCTGACTTTC
V: TRBV27
size: few
length: 17
D: .
J: TRBJ2-6